The rows below give T cell receptor beta chains drawn from one sample of a study of shared clonotypes between healthy human individuals. Sequencing used immunoSEQ multiplex PCR; TCRdb keeps in-frame clones, though not all of them. The data contain about 2.3 million clones, just over 90% of them singletons. Specimen: naive CD4+ T cells from PBMCs. All receptors derive from a young man in good health. Some clones in this sample may be carry-over from other donors' samples. Each CDR3 is given with its conserved first and last residue. Each record gives: clone size, D gene, J gene, V gene, CDR3 protein, CDR3 DNA. The D gene is left open where the match is weak. Size is omitted from some rows. Given values are once, few, many or a class for expanded clones.

once TRBD1 TRBJ1-6 TRBV15 CATSRLDRGSPLHF TGTGCCACCAGCAGACTCGACAGGGGCTCACCCCTCCACTTT
. TRBD1 TRBJ1-2 TRBV2 CASKINGQAGDTF TGTGCCAGCAAAATCAACGGACAGGCCGGAGACACCTTC
. . TRBJ2-2 TRBV4-2 CASSYETGTNTGELFF TGTGCCAGCAGTTATGAGACCGGCACTAACACCGGGGAGCTGTTTTTT
. TRBD1 TRBJ1-5 TRBV6-5 CASRLTGDSRQPQHF TGTGCCAGCCGACTTACAGGGGACAGTCGGCAGCCCCAGCATTTT
. . TRBJ2-6 TRBV7-3 CASSLGRALSGANVLTF TGTGCCAGCAGCTTAGGCAGGGCCCTCTCTGGGGCCAACGTCCTGACTTTC
. . TRBJ1-1 TRBV5-1 CASSGPQNLRMMNTEAFF TGCGCCAGCAGCGGTCCACAGAACTTGCGAATGATGAACACTGAAGCTTTCTTT
. . TRBJ1-2 TRBV18 CASSPTSANYGYTF TGTGCCAGCTCACCGACGTCAGCTAACTATGGCTACACCTTC
. TRBD1 TRBJ2-7 TRBV28 CASSLGPLKYWGQVYEQYF TGTGCCAGCAGTTTAGGGCCTTTGAAATATTGGGGACAGGTCTACGAGCAGTACTTC
. . TRBJ1-2 TRBV2 CASSDEVLNGYTF TGTGCCAGCAGTGATGAGGTCCTTAACGGCTACACCTTC
. TRBD1 TRBJ2-7 TRBV7-9 CASSLGQGAYEQYF TGTGCCAGCAGCTTGGGGCAGGGGGCCTACGAGCAGTACTTC
. TRBD1 TRBJ1-1 TRBV19 CASSTHRGDTEAFF TGTGCCAGTAGTACCCACAGGGGGGACACTGAAGCTTTCTTT
once . TRBJ2-5 TRBV7-2 CASSLGGDQETQYF TGTGCCAGCAGCTTAGGGGGTGATCAAGAGACCCAGTACTTC
. TRBD1 TRBJ2-1 TRBV7-2 CASSLTGVNEQFF TGTGCCAGCAGCTTGACAGGGGTCAATGAGCAGTTCTTC
. TRBD2 TRBJ2-1 TRBV18 CASSLGLAGSNEQFF TGTGCCAGCTCACTGGGACTAGCGGGGAGCAATGAGCAGTTCTTC
. . TRBJ2-7 TRBV5-1 CASSLRLGSGEYF TGCGCCAGCAGCTTGCGCCTAGGGTCAGGAGAGTACTTC
. . TRBJ1-5 TRBV6-5 CASSTGRGPQHF TGTGCCAGCAGTACCGGACGGGGACCCCAGCATTTT
. TRBD1 TRBJ1-1 TRBV19 CASRGQGAGTEAFF TGTGCCAGTAGGGGACAGGGGGCAGGCACTGAAGCTTTCTTT
. TRBD1 TRBJ1-4 TRBV6-7 CASSYVFQGAGEKLFF TGTGCCAGCAGTTACGTATTTCAGGGGGCTGGTGAAAAACTGTTTTTT
once TRBD1 TRBJ1-3 TRBV6-1 CASSDPLKFRDRRNTIYF TGTGCCAGCAGTGACCCCCTCAAATTCCGGGACAGACGAAACACCATATATTTT
. . TRBJ2-7 TRBV19 CASSIAPYYEQYF TGTGCCAGTAGTATAGCTCCCTACTACGAGCAGTACTTC
. . TRBJ1-5 TRBV5-1 CASSFGGPDQPQHF TGCGCCAGCAGCTTCGGGGGGCCGGATCAGCCCCAGCATTTT
. . TRBJ2-7 TRBV2 CASKGDNSYEQYF TGTGCCAGCAAGGGGGACAATTCCTACGAGCAGTACTTC
. . TRBJ1-4 TRBV19 CASSISQGTEKLFF TGTGCCAGTAGTATCTCACAGGGTACGGAAAAACTGTTTTTT
once . TRBJ2-3 TRBV6-5 CASSYDGSPTDTQYF TGTGCCAGCAGTTACGACGGGAGCCCCACAGATACGCAGTATTTT
. . TRBJ2-2 TRBV25-1 CASSGPANTGELFF TGTGCCAGTTCGGGACCGGCGAACACCGGGGAGCTGTTTTTT
once TRBD2 TRBJ2-1 TRBV4-2 CASSEPSGSYNEQFF TGTGCCAGCAGCGAGCCTAGCGGCTCCTACAATGAGCAGTTCTTC
. . TRBJ1-4 TRBV4-1 CASSLGIYGGKTSAAEKLFF TGCGCCAGCAGCCTAGGAATCTACGGGGGGAAAACTAGTGCGGCTGAAAAACTGTTTTTT
. TRBD2 TRBJ2-5 TRBV5-1 CASSSGLAGVETQYF TGCGCCAGCAGCTCAGGACTAGCGGGAGTTGAGACCCAGTACTTC
. . TRBJ1-1 TRBV19 CASSIETSYTEAFF TGTGCCAGTAGTATAGAGACCTCGTACACTGAAGCTTTCTTT
. TRBD1 TRBJ1-6 TRBV5-4 CASSIQGGNSPLHF TGTGCCAGCAGCATACAGGGGGGGAATTCACCCCTCCACTTT
. . TRBJ2-7 TRBV28 CASSLSSRIEQYF TGTGCCAGCAGTTTAAGTAGTAGGATAGAGCAGTACTTC
. TRBD1 TRBJ1-1 TRBV18 CASSPRTGDIGAFF TGTGCCAGCTCACCAAGAACAGGGGACATAGGAGCTTTCTTT
. . TRBJ1-1 TRBV10-3 CATLTGLNTEAFF TGTGCCACCCTGACAGGTTTGAACACTGAAGCTTTCTTT
. . TRBJ1-3 TRBV5-1 CASSMEVSGNTIYF TGCGCCAGCAGCATGGAGGTCTCTGGAAACACCATATATTTT
. TRBD2 TRBJ2-7 TRBV28 CASSRWDYYEQYF TGTGCCAGCAGCCGATGGGACTACTACGAGCAGTACTTC
. . TRBJ1-3 TRBV7-9 CASSLVSGAGNTIYF TGTGCCAGCAGCTTAGTATCGGGGGCTGGAAATACCATATATTTT
. TRBD2 TRBJ2-7 TRBV11-2 CASSVRLAGGKDNYEQYF TGTGCCAGCAGCGTAAGACTAGCGGGGGGCAAGGACAACTACGAGCAGTACTTC
. TRBD1 TRBJ2-1 TRBV6-4 CASSQGVEQFF TGTGCCAGCAGCCAGGGGGTTGAGCAGTTCTTC
. . TRBJ2-7 TRBV28 CASSLSPYEQYF TGTGCCAGCAGTTTGAGTCCCTACGAGCAGTACTTC
. . TRBJ2-2 TRBV9 CASSALAGGELFF TGTGCCAGCAGCGCCCTTGCTGGCGGGGAGCTGTTTTTT
. . TRBJ1-2 TRBV27 CASSFTVNYGYTF TGTGCCAGCAGTTTCACAGTTAACTATGGCTACACCTTC
. . TRBJ1-1 TRBV30 CAWAHGAVQAFF TGTGCCTGGGCCCACGGGGCGGTACAAGCTTTCTTT